These 18 T cell receptor beta chains originate from one sample sequenced in a study of CD8 T cells in ankylosing spondylitis. TCRdb redid the calling of the 5' RACE reads with MiXCR, one entry per CDR3 protein. The sample holds 380,000 or so distinct CDR3 sequences, 20% seen once. Sequenced sample: blood, either unsorted or a sorted T cell fraction (not recorded which). These receptors were obtained from a male donor with ankylosing spondylitis or in good health (not recorded which).

The V and J genes are TRBV25-1 and TRBJ2-3, with 7 bases lining up with TRBD1. V trimming: 4 bases; J trimming: 11 bases; junction bases outside the gene matches: 12. The CDR3 totals 14 residues. CDR1 MGHDK and CDR2 SYGVNS come from the germline V gene. The CDR3 nucleotides are TGTGCCAGCAGTGGTTCGATAGGGGGCTGGGGGCAGTATTTT. Amino acids: CASSGSIGGWGQYF.

The CDR3 loop reads CASSPGTGVGETQYF. CDR3 sequence (DNA): TGTGCCAGCAGCCCAGGGACAGGGGTTGGAGAGACCCAGTACTTC. The chain joins TRBV7-8 to TRBJ2-5; 10 bases are a match to TRBD1. V was pared by 5 bases and J by 4 bases, with 7 bases of the junction left unmatched. The CDR3 loop spans 15 amino acids. Germline V gene data show CDR1 as SGHVS and CDR2 as FQNEAQ.

The V call is TRBV29-1, the J call TRBJ2-1; D may correspond to TRBD1 or TRBD2 (6 bases each). Germline CDR1 and CDR2: SQVTM and ANQGSEA. The CDR3 length is 13 residues. V was pared by 7 bases and J by 8 bases, with 18 bases between. Here the CDR3 DNA reads TGCAGCGCTATAGTGGGGGGCGGCTATGAGCAGTTCTTC. It specifies CSAIVGGGYEQFF.

The chain recombines TRBV12-3 or TRBV12-4 with TRBJ2-7; maybe TRBD1 (7 bases). V gave up 1 base and J gave up 4 bases, with 11 bases separating them. CDR3 length: 14 residues. CDR3 DNA sequence: TGTGCCAGCAGTTTAGAACAGGGGAGGTACGAGCAGTACTTC. Its translation is CASSLEQGRYEQYF.

The CDR3 region has the DNA TGTGCCAGCAGCACCCCATCCGCGACGGCCCAGTACTTC. It specifies CASSTPSATAQYF. This rearrangement joins TRBV5-5 to TRBJ2-5; D unclear. Germline V gene lookup returns CDR1 SGHKS and CDR2 YYEKEE (reference sequence). The ends were cut back, 4 bases at V and 9 bases at J, with 16 bases in the middle. The CDR3 is 13 residues long.

This clonotype occurred a few times. The rearrangement uses TRBV28 and TRBJ1-2, with unresolved D. The V gene's germline CDR1 is MDHEN and CDR2 SYDVKM. The CDR3 length is 15 residues. V was pared by 3 bases and J by 2 bases, with 13 bases between. In DNA, the CDR3 is TGTGCCAGCAGTTTCGGACCGTCGCCAAACTATGGCTACACCTTC. This gives the protein CASSFGPSPNYGYTF.

This clonotype was counted only a few times. The V and J genes are TRBV6-5 and TRBJ2-1; the D is unclear. Trimming left V 2 bases short and J 9 bases short, with 14 bases between. Germline CDR1 reads MNHEY; CDR2 reads SVGAGI. CDR3 length equals 14 residues. The DNA for the CDR3 is TGTGCCAGCAGTTACACCTTCGATGGCGGTGAGCAGTTCTTC. Protein: CASSYTFDGGEQFF.

This chain uses TRBV28 with TRBJ1-1; 10 bases align to TRBD1. CDR1 and CDR2 (germline): MDHEN, SYDVKM. This CDR3 has 17 residues. Trimming removed 3 bases from V and 2 bases from J; junction bases left unmatched: 9. The DNA for the CDR3 is TGTGCCAGCAGTTTGATCGGGACAGGGGACCTTAACACTGAAGCTTTCTTT. Residues: CASSLIGTGDLNTEAFF.

This clonotype was seen a few times. The rearrangement joins TRBV20-1 to TRBJ1-1; possibly TRBD1 for D (5 bases). CDR3 length equals 17 residues. Trimming stripped 0 bases from V and 6 bases from J, with 23 bases between. Germline V gene data show CDR1 as DFQATT and CDR2 as SNEGSKA (reference sequence). CDR3 coding DNA: TGCAGTGCTAGAGATTCCCTGGGGGTTATAGGGTTCGCTGAAGCTTTCTTT. Translation: CSARDSLGVIGFAEAFF.

This clonotype was detected only a few times. V and J are TRBV27 and TRBJ2-1, with D uncertain. This CDR3 contains 15 residues. Germline CDR1 and CDR2: MNHEY and SMNVEV (reference sequence). The V end lost 4 bases, the J end lost 0 bases, and 10 bases lay between the germline ends. In DNA form, the CDR3 reads TGTGCCAGCAGTTCTATAGCAAGCTCCTACAATGAGCAGTTCTTC. Translating it yields CASSSIASSYNEQFF.

The gene calls are TRBV24-1 and TRBJ2-3; no reliable D call. The V end was cut by 1 base, the J end by 6 bases, with 10 bases between. The CDR3 has 14 amino acids. CDR1 is KGHDR and CDR2 is SFDVKD in the germline V gene. The CDR3 region has the DNA TGTGCCACCAGTGATTTCCGTACATCGGATACGCAGTATTTT. Protein product: CATSDFRTSDTQYF.

This clonotype was counted only a few times. V usage is TRBV11-2 and J usage is TRBJ2-1, with D perhaps TRBD1 (5 bases). The CDR3 length is 12 residues. V dropped 5 bases and J dropped 7 bases, with 9 bases sitting between them. Germline lookup yields CDR1 SGHAT and CDR2 FQNNGV. The CDR3 DNA reads TGTGCCAGCAGCGGTAGGGGAAATGAGCAGTTCTTC. Its protein product is CASSGRGNEQFF.

This clonotype came up a few times. This rearrangement joins TRBV12-3 or TRBV12-4 to TRBJ1-2; D is ambiguous. The germline V and J ends were trimmed by 0 bases and 4 bases, with 9 bases remaining between them. This CDR3 is 14 amino acids long. CDR3 amino acids: CASSLAGGSYGYTF. CDR3 DNA: TGTGCCAGCAGTTTAGCCGGCGGATCCTATGGCTACACCTTC.

This chain connects TRBV3-1 to TRBJ2-7; D is perhaps TRBD2 (6 bases). Germline V lookup: CDR1 LGHDT, CDR2 YNNKEL (reference sequence). Trimming took off 3 bases at V and 2 bases at J, with 11 bases between the two ends. CDR3 length equals 14 residues. The CDR3 coding sequence is TGTGCCAGCAGCCATCCGGGACTTACCTACGAGCAGTACTTC. As protein: CASSHPGLTYEQYF.

This chain uses TRBV27 with TRBJ2-7, with TRBD1 identical over 9 bases. The J segment lost 2 bases and the V segment lost 1 base, leaving 3 bases of the junction unmatched. The CDR3 sequence is 15 residues long. Germline V gives CDR1 MNHEY, CDR2 SMNVEV (reference sequence). CDR3 sequence reads: CASSLYGQGTYEQYF. In DNA form, the CDR3 reads TGTGCCAGCAGTTTATATGGACAGGGGACCTACGAGCAGTACTTC.

The genes are TRBV7-9 and TRBJ2-5; possibly TRBD1 or TRBD2 for D (7 bases each). CDR1 SEHNR and CDR2 FQNEAQ come from the germline V gene (reference sequence). The CDR3 length is 15 residues. Trimming stripped 5 bases from V and 2 bases from J, with 15 bases between. The CDR3 here is CASSPRQGGQETQYF. The CDR3 coding sequence is TGTGCCAGCAGCCCCCGACAGGGAGGGCAAGAGACCCAGTACTTC.

The chain employs TRBV12-3 or TRBV12-4 and TRBJ2-7; tentatively, D is TRBD1 or TRBD2 (6 bases each). This CDR3 comprises 14 residues. Trimming shortened V by 6 bases and J by 5 bases, and 17 bases separated the two germline ends. CDR3 region: CASSAGGPRDEQYF. The DNA of the CDR3 is TGTGCCAGCAGCGCCGGGGGCCCTCGGGACGAGCAGTACTTC.

This clonotype was seen a few times. The V and J genes are TRBV29-1 and TRBJ1-1; TRBD1 might be the D (5 bases). The germline CDR1 and CDR2 sequences are SQVTM and ANQGSEA. V was pared by 4 bases and J by 0 bases, with 18 bases between. This CDR3 has 16 residues. The CDR3 region has the DNA TGCAGCGTTGTTTGGGGATATGGGGGAATGAACACTGAAGCTTTCTTT. Amino acids: CSVVWGYGGMNTEAFF.